This is a list of T cell receptor beta chains from one sample in a study of T cell changes during pregnancy in multiple sclerosis. Assay used: immunoSEQ multiplex PCR; TCRdb lists only in-frame clones, some missing. Seen here are fewer than 95,000 clones, 90% to 95% observed once, and the top ten hold about 4.5%. Source: peripheral blood, taken in the first trimester of pregnancy. All receptors derive from a female donor with multiple sclerosis, enrolled in a pregnancy study. Each CDR3 is given with its conserved first and last residue. The D gene is left open where the match is weak. Size is stated for part of the rows, as once, few or many counts, or as a class when the clone is expanded.

clone_size | j_call | v_call | d_call | cdr3_aa | cdr3_nt
- | TRBJ2-1 | TRBV7-3 | - | CASSLVTSSYNEQFF | TGTGCCAGCAGCTTAGTTACTAGCTCCTACAATGAGCAGTTCTTC
- | TRBJ1-4 | TRBV2 | TRBD1 | CATQRDRGRGEKLFF | TGTGCCACCCAACGGGACAGGGGGCGCGGTGAAAAACTGTTTTTT
- | TRBJ1-5 | TRBV4-1 | - | CASSQAGEGQPQHF | TGCGCCAGCAGCCAAGCAGGGGAGGGTCAGCCCCAGCATTTT
few | TRBJ1-3 | TRBV19 | - | CASSTETGTGNTIYF | TGTGCCAGTAGTACCGAGACAGGTACTGGAAACACCATATATTTT
- | TRBJ2-1 | TRBV7-8 | - | CASSLAAASYNEQFF | TGTGCCAGCAGCTTAGCGGCCGCCTCCTACAATGAGCAGTTCTTC
once | TRBJ2-2 | TRBV6-6 | TRBD2 | CASIRTSENTGELFF | TGTGCCAGCATCAGGACTAGCGAGAACACCGGGGAGCTGTTTTTT
- | TRBJ1-2 | TRBV19 | - | CASSISGAYGYTF | TGTGCCAGTAGTATTTCAGGGGCCTATGGCTACACCTTC
- | TRBJ2-3 | TRBV9 | - | CASSDIAGTDTQYF | TGTGCCAGCAGCGACATAGCGGGCACAGATACGCAGTATTTT
- | TRBJ2-3 | TRBV13 | - | CASSSDTTTGVTQYF | TGTGCCAGCAGTTCTGACACGACAACGGGGGTTACGCAGTATTTT
- | TRBJ1-1 | TRBV7-3 | TRBD1 | CASSSRTGPTEAFF | TGTGCCAGCAGCTCGAGGACAGGGCCCACTGAAGCTTTCTTT
- | TRBJ1-5 | TRBV23-1 | TRBD1 | CASRSRGQGPRGNQPQHF | TGCGCCAGCAGGAGTCGGGGACAGGGGCCGAGAGGCAATCAGCCCCAGCATTTT
- | TRBJ2-3 | TRBV13 | TRBD2 | CASSLALAGGRLDTQYF | TGTGCCAGCAGCTTAGCCCTAGCGGGGGGCCGCCTAGATACGCAGTATTTT
- | TRBJ2-1 | TRBV13 | TRBD1 | CASSYGQGSYNEQFF | TGTGCCAGCAGCTACGGACAGGGATCCTACAATGAGCAGTTCTTC
- | TRBJ1-3 | TRBV5-1 | - | CASSLGGGSGNTIYF | TGCGCCAGCAGCTTGGGGGGCGGCTCTGGAAACACCATATATTTT
- | TRBJ1-6 | TRBV9 | TRBD1 | CASSVEQGVSPLHF | TGTGCCAGCAGCGTAGAACAGGGGGTTTCACCCCTCCACTTT
- | TRBJ2-2 | TRBV13 | - | CASSWLNTGELFF | TGTGCCAGCAGCTGGCTCAACACCGGGGAGCTGTTTTTT
- | TRBJ1-2 | TRBV9 | TRBD1 | CASSPGQGFYGYTF | TGTGCCAGCAGCCCAGGACAGGGATTCTATGGCTACACCTTC
- | TRBJ1-2 | TRBV6-1 | - | CASSLSNYGYTF | TGTGCCAGCAGTCTATCGAACTATGGCTACACCTTC
- | TRBJ2-7 | TRBV7-2 | - | CASSPQGYYEQYF | TGTGCCAGCAGCCCACAGGGATACTACGAGCAGTACTTC
once | TRBJ2-5 | TRBV15 | TRBD2 | CATSAGLAGGPAETQYF | TGTGCCACCAGCGCGGGACTAGCGGGGGGCCCGGCAGAGACCCAGTACTTC
- | TRBJ2-7 | TRBV12-5 | TRBD1 | CASGLPGQEPSYEQYF | TGTGCTAGTGGTTTGCCGGGACAGGAGCCGTCCTACGAGCAGTACTTC
- | TRBJ1-4 | TRBV19 | TRBD1 | CASSSTTGTGGFGEKLFF | TGTGCCAGTAGTTCAACAACCGGGACAGGGGGGTTCGGTGAAAAACTGTTTTTT
- | TRBJ2-7 | TRBV10-3 | TRBD1 | CAISETGQGRSYEQYF | TGTGCCATCTCTGAGACAGGGCAAGGGAGATCCTACGAGCAGTACTTC
- | TRBJ2-6 | TRBV9 | TRBD1 | CASSTPGTGAVDGSGANVLTF | TGTGCCAGCAGCACCCCCGGGACAGGGGCGGTCGATGGGTCTGGGGCCAACGTCCTGACTTTC
- | TRBJ2-1 | TRBV10-3 | TRBD2 | CAISDSGGGYNEQFF | TGTGCCATCAGTGACTCTGGGGGGGGCTACAATGAGCAGTTCTTC
- | TRBJ2-7 | TRBV19 | TRBD1 | CASSPDRVTYEQYF | TGTGCCAGTAGCCCAGACAGGGTAACCTACGAGCAGTACTTC
- | TRBJ2-1 | TRBV11-3 | - | CASSLFWGDEQFF | TGTGCCAGCAGCTTATTTTGGGGCGATGAGCAGTTCTTC
- | TRBJ2-1 | TRBV14 | - | CASSQGQYNEQFF | TGTGCCAGCAGCCAAGGACAGTACAATGAGCAGTTCTTC
- | TRBJ1-4 | TRBV7-6 | TRBD1 | CASSLVFAGQRNEKLFF | TGTGCCAGCAGCTTGGTCTTCGCGGGACAGCGGAATGAAAAACTGTTTTTT
- | TRBJ2-2 | TRBV5-1 | TRBD1 | CASSLGDRGFPGELFF | TGCGCCAGCAGCTTGGGAGACAGGGGGTTCCCTGGGGAGCTGTTTTTT
- | TRBJ2-2 | TRBV5-1 | TRBD2 | CASSSGLAGGPGELFF | TGCGCCAGCAGCTCTGGACTAGCGGGGGGCCCCGGGGAGCTGTTTTTT
- | TRBJ2-7 | TRBV13 | TRBD2 | CASSLWGGLYEQYF | TGTGCCAGCAGCTTATGGGGGGGTCTCTACGAGCAGTACTTC
- | TRBJ2-1 | TRBV13 | TRBD2 | CASSLSSGVYNEQFF | TGTGCCAGCAGCTTATCTAGCGGGGTTTACAATGAGCAGTTCTTC
- | TRBJ1-5 | TRBV2 | - | CASRYRAGVQPQHF | TGTGCCAGCAGATACAGGGCGGGAGTCCAGCCCCAGCATTTT
- | TRBJ2-7 | TRBV6-6 | TRBD1 | CASSNGQGYPAEQYF | TGTGCCAGCAGTAACGGACAGGGATACCCTGCCGAGCAGTACTTC